The 19 T cell receptor beta chains listed next were all sequenced from one sample in a study of blood T cells in healthy people across ages. The second PCR ran about 7 to 12 cycles with a sample-barcoded 5' primer and J-beta primers. TCRdb ran MiXCR on the 5' RACE reads and lists one entry per CDR3 protein. In the table there are 1.5 million to 2 million distinct CDR3 sequences, less than 50% of which are singletons. Sequenced sample: blood. These receptor sequences come from a woman in her forties in good health.

This clonotype was counted between two and nine times. The V gene is TRBV27, the J gene TRBJ1-2, with TRBD1 identical over 8 bases. J was trimmed by 6 bases and V by 4 bases; bases with no gene match: 7. Germline assignment: CDR1 MNHEY and CDR2 SMNVEV (reference sequence). The CDR3 is 14 residues long. Written as DNA, the CDR3 is TGTGCCAGCAGTTCCGCAGGGGGCGTGGATGGCTACACCTTC. Translated: CASSSAGGVDGYTF.

This rearrangement joins TRBV7-9 to TRBJ1-2, with TRBD1 identical over 10 bases. With V trimmed by 8 bases and J by 4 bases, 7 bases remained unmatched. Germline values: CDR1 SEHNR, CDR2 FQNEAQ (reference sequence). This CDR3 is 14 amino acids long. CDR3 bases: TGTGCCAGCGACGACAGGGGGCGCGGCTATGGCTACACCTTC. Translating gives CASDDRGRGYGYTF.

The V gene is TRBV5-1, the J gene TRBJ1-5; D uncertain. This CDR3 has 15 amino acids. Per germline, CDR1 SGHRS and CDR2 YFSETQ. Trimming removed 2 bases at V and 4 bases at J, with 13 bases between. The CDR3 coding sequence is TGCGCCAGCAGCTTCTCCACGGGAGGGAATCAGCCCCAGCATTTT. Its translation: CASSFSTGGNQPQHF.

V gene TRBV20-1 combines with J gene TRBJ2-7, with 9 nucleotides matching TRBD2. Trimming cost V 2 bases and J 4 bases; bases outside gene matches: 6. Germline V gene data show CDR1 as DFQATT and CDR2 as SNEGSKA (reference sequence). The CDR3 spans 14 residues. For the CDR3, the DNA is TGCAGTGCTAGACCAGAAGCGGGGGGTTACGAGCAGTACTTC. The encoded protein is CSARPEAGGYEQYF.

The rearrangement uses TRBV4-1 and TRBJ1-1, with 7 bases lining up with TRBD1. Germline CDR1 MGHRA, CDR2 YSYEKL. Germline trimming cut 4 bases from V and 0 bases from J; bases unmatched to any gene: 11. This CDR3 comprises 17 residues. This CDR3 is CASSLESLQGMNTEAFF. In DNA form, the CDR3 reads TGCGCCAGCAGCCTCGAGTCCTTACAGGGGATGAACACTGAAGCTTTCTTT.

Remarks on this clonotype: At one of its ends the junction is not consistent with the germline gene, which may arise from a read error. This chain joins TRBV7-8 and TRBJ2-1; the D is unclear. The CDR3 sequence is 12 residues long. Germline V gene sequence: CDR1 SGHVS, CDR2 FQNEAQ. In nucleotides, the CDR3 is TGTGCCGGCAGCCAAAAAGTATCCACGGAGTTCTTC. This sequence encodes CAGSQKVSTEFF.

The chain is built from TRBV11-2 and TRBJ1-1; 8 bases are shared with TRBD1. Germline loops: CDR1 SGHAT, CDR2 FQNNGV. The CDR3 spans 16 residues. V dropped 5 bases and J dropped 4; count of bases not matched to a gene: 12. The CDR3 nucleotides are TGTGCCAGCAGCGGGATACAGGGGGTAGAAGGCACTGAAGCTTTCTTT. Protein: CASSGIQGVEGTEAFF. Combining the CDR3 with reference TRBV11-2 and TRBJ1-1 gives the whole variable domain EAGVAQSPRYKIIEKRQSVAFWCNPISGHATLYWYQQILGQGPKLLIQFQNNGVVDDSQLPKDRFSAERLKGVDSTLKIQPAKLEDSAVYLCASSGIQGVEGTEAFFGQGTRLTVV.

The CDR3 protein is CASSQGAAGGYTF. CDR3 DNA sequence: TGCGCCAGCAGCCAAGGGGCGGCGGGAGGCTACACCTTC. The rearrangement joins TRBV4-3 to TRBJ1-2; D is unclear. The germline V gene has CDR1 LGHNA and CDR2 YSLEER. CDR3 size: 13 residues. Trimming removed 1 base from V and 8 bases from J, with 11 bases in between.

This chain connects TRBV7-2 to TRBJ2-1, with D possibly TRBD2 on 7 matching bases. CDR1 is SGHTA and CDR2 is FQGNSA in the germline V gene. The CDR3 has 15 amino acids. Trimming shortened V by 4 bases and J by 9 bases, and 19 bases separated the two germline ends. The chain's CDR3 is CASSSLRRGAGEQFF. The CDR3 region has the DNA TGTGCCAGCAGCTCCCTACGCCGGGGGGCCGGTGAGCAGTTCTTC.

The rearrangement uses TRBV12-3 or TRBV12-4 and TRBJ2-1; 13 positions agree with TRBD2. The CDR3 loop spans 14 amino acids. Germline trimming cut 6 bases from V and 9 bases from J; bases unmatched to any gene: 5. The CDR3 reads CASSFTSGGAEQFF. CDR3 coding DNA: TGTGCCAGCAGCTTTACTAGCGGGGGGGCTGAGCAGTTCTTC.

This clonotype was found a few times. The genes are TRBV5-5 and TRBJ2-5; D unclear. Germline V lookup: CDR1 SGHKS, CDR2 YYEKEE (reference sequence). Trimming removed 4 bases from V and 2 bases from J, with 15 bases in between. CDR3 length: 15 amino acids. The CDR3 loop reads CASSPYASGQETQYF. The CDR3 bases are TGTGCCAGCAGCCCTTACGCCTCCGGACAAGAGACCCAGTACTTC.

This clonotype was picked up a small number of times. The chain links TRBV4-2 to TRBJ1-5; 8 bases align to TRBD1. Germline V lookup: CDR1 LGHNA, CDR2 YNFKEQ. The CDR3 has 15 residues. Losses at the gene ends were 1 base for V and 4 bases for J; bases not matched to a gene: 3. CDR3: CASSQAGTGNQPQHF. The CDR3 region has the DNA TGTGCCAGCAGCCAAGCCGGGACAGGTAATCAGCCCCAGCATTTT.

The chain couples TRBV20-1 to TRBJ1-5, with a tentative D call TRBD1 (6 bases). Germline CDR1 is DFQATT and CDR2 is SNEGSKA (reference sequence). V dropped 5 bases and J dropped 4 bases, with 12 bases sitting between them. The CDR3 spans 13 residues. CDR3 protein: CSAAGQINQPQHF. For the CDR3, the DNA is TGCAGTGCTGCTGGACAGATAAATCAGCCCCAGCATTTT.

V usage is TRBV7-9 and J usage is TRBJ1-2, with D hard to call. The germline gives CDR1 SEHNR, CDR2 FQNEAQ (reference sequence). This CDR3 has 13 amino acids. V lost 2 bases to trimming and J lost 7 bases, with 11 bases between them. CDR3 protein: CASSLSVDGGYTF. The CDR3 DNA follows: TGTGCCAGCAGCTTATCGGTTGACGGTGGCTACACCTTC.

About this clonotype: The junction shows a germline mismatch at one end, possibly a read error. The rearrangement uses TRBV10-3 and TRBJ2-3; TRBD1 matches 8 bases. There are 19 residues in the CDR3. Germline loops: CDR1 ENHRY, CDR2 SYGVKD. CDR3 protein: CAISESVGQGALGTDRQYF. CDR3 nucleotide sequence: TGTGCCATCAGTGAGTCCGTGGGTCAGGGGGCGCTTGGCACAGATAGGCAGTATTTT.

V usage is TRBV12-3 or TRBV12-4 and J usage is TRBJ2-1; 7 bases fit TRBD1. The CDR3 contains 15 residues. The junction had 6 bases not matched to a gene; V was cut back by 2 bases and J by 5 bases. The CDR3 loop reads CASSLFSTGHNEQFF. Here the CDR3 DNA reads TGTGCCAGCAGTTTATTTTCGACAGGGCACAATGAGCAGTTCTTC.

This rearrangement joins TRBV6-6 to TRBJ2-3; unclear D gene. The germline V and J ends were trimmed by 0 bases and 7 bases, with 8 bases remaining between them. CDR3 length: 13 residues. Looked up from germline, CDR1 is MNHNY and CDR2 is SVGAGI (reference sequence). In DNA form, the CDR3 reads TGTGCCAGCAGTTACTCGAAGTCAAATACGCAGTATTTT. Protein product: CASSYSKSNTQYF.

This sequence joins TRBV27 and TRBJ2-1; TRBD2 matches 13 bases. The ends lost 5 bases at V and 8 bases at J; junction bases unmatched: 6. In germline, CDR1 is MNHEY, CDR2 SMNVEV (reference sequence). The CDR3 spans 15 residues. The CDR3 sequence: CASSPTSGGVYEQFF. The DNA of the CDR3 is TGTGCCAGCAGTCCTACTAGCGGGGGGGTCTATGAGCAGTTCTTC.

The V gene is TRBV14, the J gene TRBJ1-4; D ambiguous. The CDR3 length is 15 residues. V dropped 2 bases and J dropped 10 bases, with 17 bases sitting between them. CDR1 SGHDN and CDR2 FVKESK come from the germline V gene. CDR3 loop: CASSQTRRRGGKLFF. CDR3 bases: TGTGCCAGCAGCCAAACCCGGCGGCGGGGTGGAAAACTGTTTTTT.